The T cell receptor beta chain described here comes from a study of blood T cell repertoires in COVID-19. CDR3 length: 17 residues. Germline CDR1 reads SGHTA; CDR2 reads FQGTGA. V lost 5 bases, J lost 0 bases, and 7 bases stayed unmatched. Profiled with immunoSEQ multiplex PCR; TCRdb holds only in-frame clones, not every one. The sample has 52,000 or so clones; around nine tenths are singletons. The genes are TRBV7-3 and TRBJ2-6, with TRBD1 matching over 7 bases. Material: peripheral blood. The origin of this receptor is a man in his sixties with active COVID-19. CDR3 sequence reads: CASSQQGPNSGANVLTF. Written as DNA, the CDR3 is TGTGCCAGCAGCCAACAGGGGCCAAACTCTGGGGCCAACGTCCTGACTTTC.